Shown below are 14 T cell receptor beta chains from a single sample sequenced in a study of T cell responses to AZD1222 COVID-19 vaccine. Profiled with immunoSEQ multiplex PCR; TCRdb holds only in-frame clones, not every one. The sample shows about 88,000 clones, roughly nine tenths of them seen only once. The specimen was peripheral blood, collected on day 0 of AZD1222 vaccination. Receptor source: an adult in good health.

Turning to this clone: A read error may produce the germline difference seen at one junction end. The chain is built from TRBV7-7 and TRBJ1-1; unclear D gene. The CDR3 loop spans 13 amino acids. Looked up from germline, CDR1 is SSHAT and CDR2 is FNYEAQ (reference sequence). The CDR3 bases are TGTGCTAGCAGCTTAGAACTGAACACTGAAGCTTTCTTT. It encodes CASSLELNTEAFF.

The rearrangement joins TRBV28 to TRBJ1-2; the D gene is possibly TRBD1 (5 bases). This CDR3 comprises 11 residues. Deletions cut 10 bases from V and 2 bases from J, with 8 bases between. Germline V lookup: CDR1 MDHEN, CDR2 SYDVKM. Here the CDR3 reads CATRENYGYTF. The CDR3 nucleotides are TGTGCCACCAGGGAGAACTATGGCTACACCTTC.

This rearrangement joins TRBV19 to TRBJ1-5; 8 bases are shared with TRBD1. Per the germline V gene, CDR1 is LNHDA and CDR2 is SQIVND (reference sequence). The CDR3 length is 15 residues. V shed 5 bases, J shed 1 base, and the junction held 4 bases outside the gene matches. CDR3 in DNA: TGTGCCAGTAGTTTCCAGGGGGCAAGCAATCAGCCCCAGCATTTT. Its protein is CASSFQGASNQPQHF.

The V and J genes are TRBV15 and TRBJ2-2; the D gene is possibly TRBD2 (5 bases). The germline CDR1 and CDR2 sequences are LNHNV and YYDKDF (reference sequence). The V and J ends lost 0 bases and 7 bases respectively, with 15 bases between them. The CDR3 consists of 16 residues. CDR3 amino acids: CATSRDPWTSGGELFF. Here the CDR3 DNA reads TGTGCCACCAGCAGAGATCCCTGGACTTCTGGCGGGGAGCTGTTTTTT.

The CDR3 coding sequence is TGTGCCAGCAGCCCAGTTGGGGCTGGGTCCTACGAGCAGTACTTC. Its translation is CASSPVGAGSYEQYF. J is TRBJ2-7 and V is TRBV11-1, with TRBD1 as a possible D gene (5 bases). V lost 5 bases to trimming and J lost 1 base, with 15 bases between them. CDR1 SGHAT and CDR2 FQDESV come from the germline V gene (reference sequence). This CDR3 has 15 residues.

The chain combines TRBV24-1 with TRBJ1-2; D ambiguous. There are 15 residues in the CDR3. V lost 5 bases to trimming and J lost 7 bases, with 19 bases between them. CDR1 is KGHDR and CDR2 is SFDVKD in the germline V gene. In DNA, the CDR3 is TGTGCCACCAGTGGTCAGTCAGGATTCGCCTTTGGCTACACCTTC. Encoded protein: CATSGQSGFAFGYTF.

In DNA form, the CDR3 reads TGTGCCAGCAGCACCATTTGGACTAGCGGGAGATCTGAGCAGTTCTTC. It translates to CASSTIWTSGRSEQFF. The rearrangement uses TRBV7-9 and TRBJ2-1; 13 bases are shared with TRBD2. Trimming cost V 5 bases and J 9 bases; bases outside gene matches: 10. CDR3 size: 16 residues. Germline lookup yields CDR1 SEHNR and CDR2 FQNEAQ (reference sequence).

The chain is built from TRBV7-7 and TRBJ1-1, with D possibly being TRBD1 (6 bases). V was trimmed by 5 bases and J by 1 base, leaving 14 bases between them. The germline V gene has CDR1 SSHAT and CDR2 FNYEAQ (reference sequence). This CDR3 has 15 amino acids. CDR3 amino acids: CASSPVGRGNTEAFF. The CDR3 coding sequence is TGTGCCAGCAGCCCAGTGGGCAGGGGGAACACTGAAGCTTTCTTT.

CDR3 residues: CASSLPDSYEQYF. Written as DNA, the CDR3 is TGTGCCAGCAGCTTACCAGACAGCTACGAGCAGTACTTC. The gene calls are TRBV11-1 and TRBJ2-7, with a weak D call TRBD1 (5 bases). Germline-derived CDR1 and CDR2 are SGHAT and FQDESV (reference sequence). CDR3 size: 13 residues. Trimming removed 2 bases at V and 3 bases at J, with 8 bases between.

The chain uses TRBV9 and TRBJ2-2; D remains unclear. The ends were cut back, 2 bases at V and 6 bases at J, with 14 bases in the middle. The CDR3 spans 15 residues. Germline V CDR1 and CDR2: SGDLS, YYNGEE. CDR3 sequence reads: CASSVFSNTPGELFF. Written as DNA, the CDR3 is TGTGCCAGCAGCGTTTTTTCCAACACCCCCGGGGAGCTGTTTTTT.

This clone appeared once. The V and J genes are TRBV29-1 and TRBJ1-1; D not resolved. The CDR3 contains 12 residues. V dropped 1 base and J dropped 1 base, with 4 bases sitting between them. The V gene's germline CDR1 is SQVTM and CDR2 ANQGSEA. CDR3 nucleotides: TGCAGCGTTGAAGGGGGGAACACTGAAGCTTTCTTT. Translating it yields CSVEGGNTEAFF. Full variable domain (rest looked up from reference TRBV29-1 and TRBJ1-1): SAVISQKPSRDICQRGTSLTIQCQVDSQVTMMFWYRQQPGQSLTLIATANQGSEATYESGFVIDKFPISRPNLTFSTLTVSNMSPEDSSIYLCSVEGGNTEAFFGQGTRLTVV.

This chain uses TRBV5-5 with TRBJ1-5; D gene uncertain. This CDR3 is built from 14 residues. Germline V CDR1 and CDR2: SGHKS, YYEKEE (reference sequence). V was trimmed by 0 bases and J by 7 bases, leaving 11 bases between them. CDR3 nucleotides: TGTGCCAGCAGCTTGGGGACGGGAGGCCAGCCCCAGCATTTT. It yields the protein CASSLGTGGQPQHF.

The CDR3 DNA reads TGTGCCTGGGGGACAGGCCAAGAGACCCAGTACTTC. This translates into CAWGTGQETQYF. The chain carries TRBV30 and TRBJ2-5; TRBD1 matches 8 bases. The germline gives CDR1 GTSNPN, CDR2 SVGIG (reference sequence). V lost 5 bases and J lost 1; bases outside the gene matches: 0. CDR3 size: 12 residues.

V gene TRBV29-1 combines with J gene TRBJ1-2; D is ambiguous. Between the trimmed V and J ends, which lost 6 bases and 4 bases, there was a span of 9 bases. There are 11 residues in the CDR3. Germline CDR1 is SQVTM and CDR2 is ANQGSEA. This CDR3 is CSVWVSYGYTF. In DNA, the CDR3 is TGCAGCGTGTGGGTCTCCTATGGCTACACCTTC.